This T cell receptor (beta chain) was retrieved from a study of vaccination and CD4 T cells after COVID-19. Across the whole study: Convalescent donors were composed of six males and four females, of whom two were Hispanic. The stimulus for the cells was overlapping spike peptides derived from SARS-CoV-2, HCoV-NL63, HCoV-OC43 and HCoV-229E.

This clonotype was counted between two and nine times. Its antigen is as yet unknown. Treatment defined: roughly 11-day PBMC culture with coronavirus spike peptide pools or control peptides (ViraFEST assay). V was cut by 5 bases and J by 6 bases, with 14 bases left in between. Germline CDR1 and CDR2: MGHDK and SYGVNS. The CDR3 covers 13 residues. Cultured CD4+ T cell DNA underwent sequencing with the Oncomine TCR Beta short-read assay. TCRdb itself ran the PCR reads through MiXCR, one entry per CDR3 protein. The sample carries 4,300 or so distinct CDR3 sequences, over 20% recorded once. The receptor was derived from a human donor who had recovered from COVID-19. The chain combines TRBV25-1 with TRBJ2-7; maybe TRBD2 (5 bases). This material consisted of CD4+ T cells from blood, cultured in vitro, taken after SARS-CoV-2 vaccination. CDR3 coding DNA: TGTGCCAGCAGTCTCCCGGGGTTGGGCGAGCAGTACTTC. Residues: CASSLPGLGEQYF.